The 17 T cell receptor beta chains reported below all come from one sample, sequenced in a study of T cell repertoires in cytomegalovirus infection. TCRdb processed the reads anew with MiXCR; each CDR3 protein has one entry. This repertoire shows some 450,000 distinct CDR3 sequences, 25% to 40% found once; its top ten account for around 15%. Sequenced material: PBMCs. The source is a human donor in good health (CMV status not recorded). Some clones in this sample may be carry-over from other donors' samples.

The chain couples TRBV29-1 to TRBJ2-3; D is possibly TRBD1 (5 bases). This CDR3 has 15 residues. V lost 0 bases, J lost 2 bases, and 12 bases lay in between. Germline-derived CDR1 and CDR2 are SQVTM and ANQGSEA. CDR3 in DNA: TGCAGCGTTGAAGATCTGACGGACAACACAGATACGCAGTATTTT. Amino acids: CSVEDLTDNTDTQYF.

V usage is TRBV29-1 and J usage is TRBJ2-7; 7 nucleotides match TRBD1. This CDR3 spans 14 amino acids. The germline CDR1 and CDR2 sequences are SQVTM and ANQGSEA. Unmatched junction bases numbered 6, after V lost 4 bases and J lost 0 bases. CDR3 sequence (DNA): TGCAGCGTTGCGACAGGGATGAGCTCCTACGAGCAGTACTTC. Encoded protein: CSVATGMSSYEQYF.

V usage is TRBV20-1 and J usage is TRBJ1-1, with 8 bases fitting TRBD1. Germline CDR1 and CDR2: DFQATT and SNEGSKA (reference sequence). The CDR3 is 17 residues long. The trim removed 0 bases at V and 6 bases at J, leaving 15 bases unmatched. CDR3 sequence: CSAREGLGRGQKAEAFF. DNA of the CDR3: TGCAGTGCTAGAGAGGGCTTGGGCAGGGGGCAAAAGGCTGAAGCTTTCTTT.

The J gene is TRBJ1-1, the V gene TRBV18; no clear D gene. This CDR3 region has 15 residues. V dropped 1 base and J dropped 0 bases, with 9 bases sitting between them. The germline V gene has CDR1 KGHSH and CDR2 LQKENI. The CDR3 spells CASSPRAALNTEAFF. DNA of the CDR3: TGTGCCAGCTCACCACGGGCGGCTTTGAACACTGAAGCTTTCTTT.

Comments on this clonotype: The CDR3 end shows no conserved phenylalanine or tryptophan, and so a read error is likely. This chain connects TRBV5-6 to TRBJ1-2; D possibly corresponds to TRBD1 (5 bases). The germline gives CDR1 SGHDT, CDR2 YYEEEE. The CDR3 extends over 14 amino acids. Trimming took 0 bases from V and 8 from J, leaving 14 bases between them. This CDR3 is CASSLAGTPLGYTL. The CDR3 DNA is TGTGCCAGCAGCTTGGCCGGGACGCCGCTAGGCTACACCTTA.

This clonotype was observed at least ten times. The gene calls are TRBV6-5 and TRBJ1-2; 7 positions match TRBD1. The V segment lost 2 bases and the J segment 13 bases; nucleotides outside the gene matches: 16. The CDR3 covers 15 residues. CDR1 is MNHEY and CDR2 is SVGAGI in the germline V gene. The CDR3 nucleotides read TGTGCCAGCAGTTACGGAGCAGGGGGGGCCCCAGCCTCCACCTTC. Translation gives CASSYGAGGAPASTF.

On this clonotype: The CDR3 ends on some other residue instead of the conserved phenylalanine or tryptophan, so this is likely a read error. The chain recombines TRBV5-1 with TRBJ2-2; TRBD2 agrees at 11 bases. The V gene end was trimmed by 0 bases and the J gene end by 3 bases; junction bases not matched to a gene: 7. CDR1 and CDR2 from the germline V gene are SGHRS and YFSETQ. The CDR3 has 18 residues. The CDR3 protein is CASSLEGTSGSDTGELFC. The CDR3 coding sequence is TGCGCCAGCAGCTTGGAAGGGACTAGCGGTTCCGACACCGGGGAGCTGTTTTGT.

This clonotype was seen more than once but under ten times. The chain joins TRBV12-3 or TRBV12-4 to TRBJ1-2; 7 bases are shared with TRBD1. This CDR3 is built from 14 residues. V shed 6 bases and J 1 base; nucleotides not matched to a gene: 5. DNA of the CDR3: TGTGCCAGCAGCCCTTCAGGGGGTAACTATGGCTACACCTTC. This codes for CASSPSGGNYGYTF.

This rearrangement joins TRBV6-8 to TRBJ1-6; D remains unclear. The CDR3 has 13 residues. V was trimmed by 3 bases and J by 5 bases, leaving 5 bases between them. The V gene's germline CDR1 is MNHGY and CDR2 SAAAGT. CDR3 protein: CASSYENNSPLHF. The CDR3 DNA reads as TGTGCCAGCAGTTATGAGAATAATTCACCCCTCCACTTT.

This clonotype showed up just a few times. The V gene is TRBV29-1, the J gene TRBJ2-1; 8 bases are a match to TRBD2. Germline CDR1 is SQVTM and CDR2 is ANQGSEA. This CDR3 is built from 14 residues. The junction had 9 bases not matched to a gene; V was cut back by 4 bases and J by 7 bases. CDR3 DNA sequence: TGCAGCGTTGGCCGGGGGGGCCCTCGAAATGAGCAGTTCTTC. As protein: CSVGRGGPRNEQFF.

This clonotype showed up just a few times. The V call is TRBV7-9, the J call TRBJ2-5; no definite D call. Germline CDR1 and CDR2: SEHNR and FQNEAQ (reference sequence). This CDR3 comprises 16 residues. The V gene lost 1 base and the J gene lost 1 base, with 13 bases spanning the gap. CDR3 DNA sequence: TGTGCCAGCAGCTTAGTGGTGGCTCTCAGCCAAGAGACCCAGTACTTC. As protein: CASSLVVALSQETQYF.

This clonotype appeared a few times. In DNA, the CDR3 is TGTGCCAGCAGTGGGACAGGGGAGACAGATACGCAGTATTTT. Its translation: CASSGTGETDTQYF. J is TRBJ2-3 and V is TRBV6-4; 9 bases agree with TRBD1. This CDR3 contains 14 residues. Germline CDR1 reads MRHNA; CDR2 reads SNTAGT. V lost 4 bases, J lost 3 bases, and 2 bases stayed unmatched.

Regarding this clonotype: This may stem from a read error, because a much larger clone lies one nucleotide away. The chain uses TRBV19 and TRBJ1-5; 10 bases match TRBD1. The CDR3 consists of 15 residues. Germline-derived CDR1 and CDR2 are LNHDA and SQIVND (reference sequence). With V trimmed by 7 bases and J by 3 bases, 6 bases remained unmatched. This chain's CDR3 is CASIRDRGLNQPQHF. CDR3 DNA sequence: TGTGCCAGTATTAGAGACAGGGGGCTCAATCAGCCCCAGCATTTT.

This clonotype was found a few times. The chain links TRBV20-1 to TRBJ2-3, with TRBD2 as a possible D gene (7 bases). Deletions cut 1 base from V and 0 bases from J, with 17 bases between. The CDR3 has 17 amino acids. Per germline, CDR1 DFQATT and CDR2 SNEGSKA (reference sequence). For the CDR3, the DNA is TGCAGTGCTAGAGTTTTGTCGCGGGGGCTTAGCACAGATACGCAGTATTTT. Residues: CSARVLSRGLSTDTQYF.

The sample holds a few counts of this clonotype. This chain's CDR3 is CASTLRPSGNTIYF. The CDR3 nucleotides read TGTGCCAGCACCCTGAGGCCCTCTGGAAACACCATATATTTT. The gene calls are TRBV28 and TRBJ1-3; the D is unclear. V was pared by 7 bases and J by 0 bases, with 10 bases between. The CDR3 runs 14 residues. The germline gives CDR1 MDHEN, CDR2 SYDVKM. The complete variable domain, with remaining parts taken from reference TRBV28 and TRBJ1-3, reads DVKVTQSSRYLVKRTGEKVFLECVQDMDHENMFWYRQDPGLGLRLIYFSYDVKMKEKGDIPEGYSVSREKKERFSLILESASTNQTSMYLCASTLRPSGNTIYFGEGSWLTVV.

A word on this clonotype: A much bigger clone sits one base away, suggesting this may be a read error. The V gene is TRBV7-3, the J gene TRBJ2-2; tentative D call: TRBD1 (6 bases). V lost 4 bases and J lost 0, with 18 bases in between. This CDR3 has 18 amino acids. The germline V gene encodes CDR1 SGHTA and CDR2 FQGTGA. The CDR3, as DNA: TGTGCCAGCAGCTCCGCCCGGACAGCCCTTACGAACACCGGGGAGCTGTTTTTT. Protein: CASSSARTALTNTGELFF.

Ten or more counts support this clonotype. This chain uses TRBV7-8 with TRBJ2-5, with 11 bases fitting TRBD2. The germline V gene encodes CDR1 SGHVS and CDR2 FQNEAQ. The CDR3 runs to 16 residues. Unmatched junction bases numbered 10, after V lost 5 bases and J lost 5 bases. CDR3 sequence reads: CASSATGTSGGETQYF. As DNA, the CDR3 is TGTGCCAGCAGCGCCACCGGGACTAGCGGAGGGGAGACCCAGTACTTC.